What follows are 10 T cell receptor beta chains derived from one specimen sequenced in a study of T cells in Graves' hyperthyroidism and ophthalmopathy. RNA transcripts were the template for amplifying TCR beta CDR3 regions. Carried out on the TCR CDR3, a first-round RT-PCR used the HTBI primer set. Via MiXCR, TCRdb re-called the multiplex PCR reads, giving one row per CDR3 protein. The sample lists about 480,000 distinct CDR3 sequences, around 15% occurring once. The sample taken for sequencing was blood. The source is a woman under 30 with Graves' hyperthyroidism.

This clonotype was observed at least ten times. J is TRBJ2-7 and V is TRBV3-1, with D possibly TRBD1 on 6 matching bases. Germline V gene data show CDR1 as LGHDT and CDR2 as YNNKEL (reference sequence). V was trimmed by 1 base and J by 6 bases, leaving 16 bases between them. This CDR3 spans 15 amino acids. The CDR3 coding sequence is TGTGCCAGCAGCCAAGGTAACAGGGATTCAGGCGAGCAGTACTTC. This codes for CASSQGNRDSGEQYF.

This clonotype was seen more than once but under ten times. This chain links TRBV9 with TRBJ2-1, with 9 bases that match TRBD2. Losses at the gene ends were 4 bases for V and 0 bases for J; bases not matched to a gene: 2. Germline CDR1 is SGDLS and CDR2 is YYNGEE. The CDR3 loop spans 15 amino acids. This chain's CDR3 is CASSSSGTSYNEQFF. The CDR3 DNA follows: TGTGCCAGCAGCTCTAGCGGGACCTCCTACAATGAGCAGTTCTTC. The complete variable domain, with remaining parts taken from reference TRBV9 and TRBJ2-1, reads DSGVTQTPKHLITATGQRVTLRCSPRSGDLSVYWYQQSLDQGLQFLIQYYNGEERAKGNILERFSAQQFPDLHSELNLSSLELGDSALYFCASSSSGTSYNEQFFGPGTRLTVL.

The V gene is TRBV29-1, the J gene TRBJ1-2, with 8 bases that match TRBD1. The CDR3 is 11 residues long. CDR1 and CDR2 (germline): SQVTM, ANQGSEA. The V and J ends lost 4 bases and 13 bases, in that order; junction bases with no gene match: 8. The CDR3 bases are TGCAGCGTTGTCTTTCAGGGGGCAGGCACCTTC. Translating it yields CSVVFQGAGTF.

Remarks on this clonotype: A clone one base away is much larger, so this may be a read error. This chain links TRBV11-1 with TRBJ2-2; 9 bases match TRBD1. The CDR3 contains 15 residues. The J segment lost 4 bases and the V segment lost 5 bases, leaving 5 bases of the junction unmatched. Germline loops: CDR1 SGHAT, CDR2 FQDESV (reference sequence). The CDR3 DNA reads TGTGCCAGCAGCGTGGACAGGGGAGGCACCGGGGAGCTGTTTTTT. Amino acid sequence: CASSVDRGGTGELFF.

The chain links TRBV3-1 to TRBJ1-2; unclear D gene. V lost 1 base, J lost 0 bases, and 12 bases lay in between. The CDR3 sequence is 16 residues long. Germline CDR1 reads LGHDT; CDR2 reads YNNKEL (reference sequence). The CDR3 here is CASSQASLYSNYGYTF. DNA for the CDR3: TGTGCCAGCAGCCAAGCCTCCCTATATTCTAACTATGGCTACACCTTC.

The chain has TRBV7-2 and TRBJ1-2; no firm D call. This CDR3 spans 15 amino acids. Germline CDR1 SGHTA, CDR2 FQGNSA. The germline V and J ends were trimmed by 5 bases and 7 bases, with 20 bases remaining between them. The CDR3 region is CASSPLPQNSGGYTF. The CDR3 DNA reads TGTGCCAGCAGCCCCCTCCCCCAGAATTCGGGTGGCTACACCTTC.

This clonotype was observed a few times. The J gene is TRBJ1-6, the V gene TRBV10-3; 8 nucleotides match TRBD1. CDR3 size: 13 residues. Germline CDR1 reads ENHRY; CDR2 reads SYGVKD. With V trimmed by 7 bases and J by 10 bases, 6 bases remained unmatched. CDR3: CAIKKDRESPLHF. The CDR3 region has the DNA TGTGCCATCAAAAAGGACAGGGAGTCACCCCTCCACTTT.

There are many counts of this clonotype. The chain combines TRBV10-3 with TRBJ1-1, with a weak D call TRBD1 (6 bases). In germline, CDR1 is ENHRY, CDR2 SYGVKD. V was cut by 4 bases and J by 3 bases, with 9 bases left in between. This CDR3 has 13 residues. The DNA of the CDR3 is TGTGCCATCAGTGCCGGACAGTACACTGAAGCTTTCTTT. Amino acids: CAISAGQYTEAFF.

This clonotype was seen at least ten times. The chain uses TRBV19 and TRBJ2-3; 9 nucleotides agree with TRBD2. The junction had 10 bases not matched to a gene; V was cut back by 7 bases and J by 5 bases. This CDR3 is built from 15 residues. Looked up from germline, CDR1 is LNHDA and CDR2 is SQIVND (reference sequence). CDR3 region: CASTRREGRLDTQYF. DNA for the CDR3: TGTGCCAGTACGAGGCGGGAGGGCCGTCTAGATACGCAGTATTTT.

In its sample, this clonotype was seen many times. The V call is TRBV7-9, the J call TRBJ2-1; tentative D call: TRBD2 (5 bases). Trimming removed 5 bases from V and 5 bases from J, with 19 bases in between. This CDR3 has 16 amino acids. CDR1 SEHNR and CDR2 FQNEAQ come from the germline V gene (reference sequence). The CDR3 nucleotides read TGTGCCAGCAGCCCCAGATACGGGGTTCCGAACAATGAGCAGTTCTTC. It translates to CASSPRYGVPNNEQFF.